Detailed here is one TCR beta chain. The antigen is unknown. The data are from a study of cytomegalovirus exposure and HLA in healthy donors. Study at large: Out of approximately 170 million T cells, an earlier analysis found over 90 million unique TCR beta sequences in total.

Germline V gives CDR1 SGHTA, CDR2 FQGTGA. V dropped 3 bases and J dropped 8; count of bases not matched to a gene: 4. This CDR3 has 13 residues. Study-wide points: About 87% or about 30% of the time was how often most TCR beta V segments were productive, according to an earlier analysis. Judged likely to be a sequencing artifact was a cluster of highly shared sequence variants.

This PCR relied on a set of 60 Vbeta primers and 13 Jbeta primers. The method was immunoSEQ multiplex PCR; TCRdb's version includes in-frame clones alone and lacks a portion of them. Among some 130,000 clones listed, about four fifths were seen once. The sequence derives from a man aged 25 to 40 in good health. The chain combines TRBV7-3 with TRBJ2-1, with 7 bases matching TRBD2. Sequences were obtained from PBMCs. This CDR3 reads CASSLGGVYEQFF. In DNA, the CDR3 is TGTGCCAGCAGCTTGGGGGGGGTCTATGAGCAGTTCTTC.